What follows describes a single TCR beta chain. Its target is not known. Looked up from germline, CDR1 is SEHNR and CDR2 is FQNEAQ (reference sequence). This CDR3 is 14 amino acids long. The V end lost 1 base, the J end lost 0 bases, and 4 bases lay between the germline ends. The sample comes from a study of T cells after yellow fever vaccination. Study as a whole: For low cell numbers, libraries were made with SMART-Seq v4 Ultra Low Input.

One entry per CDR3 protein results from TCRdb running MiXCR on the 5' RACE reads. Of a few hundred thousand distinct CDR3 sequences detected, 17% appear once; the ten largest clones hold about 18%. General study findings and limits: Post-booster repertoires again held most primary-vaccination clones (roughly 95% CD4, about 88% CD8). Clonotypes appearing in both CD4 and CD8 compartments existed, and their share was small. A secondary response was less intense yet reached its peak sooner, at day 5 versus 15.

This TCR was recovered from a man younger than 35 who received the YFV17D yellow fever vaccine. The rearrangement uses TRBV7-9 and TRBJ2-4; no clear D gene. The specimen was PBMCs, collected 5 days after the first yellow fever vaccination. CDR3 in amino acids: CASSLGIAKNIQYF. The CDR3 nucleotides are TGTGCCAGCAGCTTAGGGATAGCCAAAAACATTCAGTACTTC.